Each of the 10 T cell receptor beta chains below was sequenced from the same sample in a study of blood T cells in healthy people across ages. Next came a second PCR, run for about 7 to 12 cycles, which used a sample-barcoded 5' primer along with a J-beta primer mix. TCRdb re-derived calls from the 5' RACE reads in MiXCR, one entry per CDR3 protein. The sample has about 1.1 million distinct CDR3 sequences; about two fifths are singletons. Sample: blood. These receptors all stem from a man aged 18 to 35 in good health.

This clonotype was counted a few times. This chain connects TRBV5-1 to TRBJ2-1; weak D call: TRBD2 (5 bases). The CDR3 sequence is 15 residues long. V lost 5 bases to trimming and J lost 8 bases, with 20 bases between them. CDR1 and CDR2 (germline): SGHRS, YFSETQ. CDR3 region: CASSLDKRNGDEQFF. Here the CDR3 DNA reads TGCGCCAGCAGTCTGGATAAGCGGAATGGGGATGAGCAGTTCTTC.

DNA of the CDR3: TGTGCCATCAGTGATAGTAAGAGCACAGATACGCAGTATTTT. It yields the protein CAISDSKSTDTQYF. The rearrangement uses TRBV10-3 and TRBJ2-3; unclear D gene. The CDR3 has 14 residues. CDR1 and CDR2 (germline): ENHRY, SYGVKD. Trimming removed 3 bases from V and 0 bases from J, with 7 bases in between.

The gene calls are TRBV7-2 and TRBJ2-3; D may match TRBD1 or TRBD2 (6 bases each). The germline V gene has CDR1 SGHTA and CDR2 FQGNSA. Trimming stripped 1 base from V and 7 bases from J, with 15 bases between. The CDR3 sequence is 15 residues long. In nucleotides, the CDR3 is TGTGCCAGCAGCTTAGAGGGGGGAGTGTCAAATACGCAGTATTTT. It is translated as CASSLEGGVSNTQYF. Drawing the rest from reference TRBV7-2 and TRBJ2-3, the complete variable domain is GAGVSQSPSNKVTEKGKDVELRCDPISGHTALYWYRQSLGQGLEFLIYFQGNSAPDKSGLPSDRFSAERTGGSVSTLTIQRTQQEDSAVYLCASSLEGGVSNTQYFGPGTRLTVL.

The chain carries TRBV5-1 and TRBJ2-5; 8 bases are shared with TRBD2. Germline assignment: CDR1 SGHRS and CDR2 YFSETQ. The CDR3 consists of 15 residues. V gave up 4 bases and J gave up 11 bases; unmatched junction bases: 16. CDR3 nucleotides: TGCGCCAGCAGCGATCTCGCGGGGGGTAACAATGAGCAGTACTTC. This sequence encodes CASSDLAGGNNEQYF.

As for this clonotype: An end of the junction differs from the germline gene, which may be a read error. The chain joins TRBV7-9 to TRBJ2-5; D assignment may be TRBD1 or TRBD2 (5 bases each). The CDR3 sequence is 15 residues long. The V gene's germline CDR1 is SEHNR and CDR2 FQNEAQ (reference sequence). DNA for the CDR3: TGTGCCAGCAGCTTAGCGCAAGGGGACCAAGGGACCCAGTACTTC. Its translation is CASSLAQGDQGTQYF.

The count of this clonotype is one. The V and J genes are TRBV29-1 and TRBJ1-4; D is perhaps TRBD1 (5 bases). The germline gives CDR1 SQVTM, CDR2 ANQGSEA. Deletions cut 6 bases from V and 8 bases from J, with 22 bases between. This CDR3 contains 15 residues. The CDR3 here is CSVDPPGPSGEKLFF. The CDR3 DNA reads TGCAGCGTAGACCCTCCGGGGCCATCGGGGGAAAAACTGTTTTTT.

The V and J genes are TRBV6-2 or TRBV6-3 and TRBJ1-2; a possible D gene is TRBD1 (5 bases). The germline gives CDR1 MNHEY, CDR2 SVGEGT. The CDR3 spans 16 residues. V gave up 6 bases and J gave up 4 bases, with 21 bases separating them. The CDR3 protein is CASSSRMAGLSYGYTF. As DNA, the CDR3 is TGTGCCAGCAGCTCTCGGATGGCAGGGCTTTCCTATGGCTACACCTTC.

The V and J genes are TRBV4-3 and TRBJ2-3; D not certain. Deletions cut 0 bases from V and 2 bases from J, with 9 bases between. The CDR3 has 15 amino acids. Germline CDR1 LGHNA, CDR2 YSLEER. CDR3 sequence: CASSQDPLITDTQYF. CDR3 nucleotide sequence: TGCGCCAGCAGCCAAGACCCCCTTATCACAGATACGCAGTATTTT.

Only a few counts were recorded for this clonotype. This chain's CDR3 is CASSFATAFSSYNEQYF. CDR3 bases: TGTGCCAGCAGCTTCGCGACAGCCTTCTCCTCCTACAATGAGCAGTACTTC. This chain joins TRBV7-2 and TRBJ2-1; TRBD1 might be the D (5 bases). The end of the DNA is better explained by TRBJ2-7, so the J call may be wrong. Per the germline V gene, CDR1 is SGHTA and CDR2 is FQGNSA. This CDR3 spans 17 amino acids.

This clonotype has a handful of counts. The CDR3 DNA follows: TGCGCCAGCTCGGACAGGAACCTTTCCTACGAGCAGTACTTC. Amino acids: CASSDRNLSYEQYF. This chain connects TRBV5-1 to TRBJ2-7; 7 nucleotides line up with TRBD1. CDR3 length: 14 amino acids. The V gene end was trimmed by 7 bases and the J gene end by 1 base; junction bases not matched to a gene: 8. Germline CDR1 is SGHRS and CDR2 is YFSETQ.